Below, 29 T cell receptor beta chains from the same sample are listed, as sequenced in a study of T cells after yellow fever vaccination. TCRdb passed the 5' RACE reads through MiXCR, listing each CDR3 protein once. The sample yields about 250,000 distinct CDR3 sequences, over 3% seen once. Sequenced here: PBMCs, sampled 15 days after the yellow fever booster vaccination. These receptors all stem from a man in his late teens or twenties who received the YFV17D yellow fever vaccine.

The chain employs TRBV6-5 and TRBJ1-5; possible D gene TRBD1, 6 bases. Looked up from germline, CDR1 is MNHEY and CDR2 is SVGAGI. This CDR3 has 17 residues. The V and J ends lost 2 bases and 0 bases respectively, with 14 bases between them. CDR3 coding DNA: TGTGCCAGCAGTTACAGAACAGGGTCATATAGCAATCAGCCCCAGCATTTT. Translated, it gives CASSYRTGSYSNQPQHF.

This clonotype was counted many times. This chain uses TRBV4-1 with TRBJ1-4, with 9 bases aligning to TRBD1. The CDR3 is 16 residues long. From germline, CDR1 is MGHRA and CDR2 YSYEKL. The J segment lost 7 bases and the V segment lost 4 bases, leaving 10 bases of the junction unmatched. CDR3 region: CASSLIGTGKTEKLFF. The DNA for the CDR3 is TGCGCCAGCAGCCTAATTGGGACAGGGAAAACTGAAAAACTGTTTTTT.

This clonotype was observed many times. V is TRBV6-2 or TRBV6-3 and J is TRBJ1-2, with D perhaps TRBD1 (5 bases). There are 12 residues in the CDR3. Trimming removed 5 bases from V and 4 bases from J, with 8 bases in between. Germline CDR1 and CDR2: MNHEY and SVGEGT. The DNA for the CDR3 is TGTGCCAGCAGTCGACAGTCCTATGGCTACACCTTC. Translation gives CASSRQSYGYTF.

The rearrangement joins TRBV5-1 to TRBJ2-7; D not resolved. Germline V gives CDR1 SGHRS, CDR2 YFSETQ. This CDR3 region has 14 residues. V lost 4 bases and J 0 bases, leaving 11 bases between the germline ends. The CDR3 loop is CASSRQASSYEQYF. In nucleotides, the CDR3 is TGCGCCAGCAGCAGGCAGGCCAGCTCCTACGAGCAGTACTTC.

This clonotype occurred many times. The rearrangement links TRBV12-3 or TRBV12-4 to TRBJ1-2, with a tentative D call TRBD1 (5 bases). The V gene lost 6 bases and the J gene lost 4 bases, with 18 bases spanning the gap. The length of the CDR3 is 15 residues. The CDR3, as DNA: TGTGCCAGCAGCTCCATGCAGGGTGACGCCTATGGCTACACCTTC. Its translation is CASSSMQGDAYGYTF.

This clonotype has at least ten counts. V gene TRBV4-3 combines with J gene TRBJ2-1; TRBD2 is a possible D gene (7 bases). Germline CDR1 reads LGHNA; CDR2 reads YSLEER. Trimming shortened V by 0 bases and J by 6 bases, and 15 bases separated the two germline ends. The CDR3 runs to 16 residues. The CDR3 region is CASSQDLGGLSNEQFF. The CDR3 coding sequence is TGCGCCAGCAGCCAAGATCTCGGGGGGCTCAGCAATGAGCAGTTCTTC.

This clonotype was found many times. CDR3 sequence (DNA): TGCGCCAGCAGCTACAGCACAGATACGCAGTATTTT. It encodes CASSYSTDTQYF. V and J are TRBV5-1 and TRBJ2-3; no clear D. V lost 3 bases and J 0 bases, leaving 2 bases between the germline ends. CDR1 SGHRS and CDR2 YFSETQ come from the germline V gene. This CDR3 region has 12 residues.

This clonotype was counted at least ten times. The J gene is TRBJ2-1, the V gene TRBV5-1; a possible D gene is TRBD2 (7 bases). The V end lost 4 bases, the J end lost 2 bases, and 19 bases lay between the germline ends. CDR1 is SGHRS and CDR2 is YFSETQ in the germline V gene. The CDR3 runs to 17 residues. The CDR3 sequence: CASSRLGGAGPYNEQFF. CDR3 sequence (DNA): TGCGCCAGCAGCCGTCTGGGGGGGGCAGGCCCCTACAATGAGCAGTTCTTC.

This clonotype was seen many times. CDR3 in amino acids: CASSVRGAGEAFF. CDR3 in DNA: TGTGCCAGCAGCGTTCGAGGGGCCGGTGAAGCTTTCTTT. The chain joins TRBV7-9 to TRBJ1-1, with a tentative D call TRBD1 (5 bases). This CDR3 spans 13 amino acids. Germline V gene data show CDR1 as SEHNR and CDR2 as FQNEAQ (reference sequence). The ends were cut back, 5 bases at V and 7 bases at J, with 14 bases in the middle.

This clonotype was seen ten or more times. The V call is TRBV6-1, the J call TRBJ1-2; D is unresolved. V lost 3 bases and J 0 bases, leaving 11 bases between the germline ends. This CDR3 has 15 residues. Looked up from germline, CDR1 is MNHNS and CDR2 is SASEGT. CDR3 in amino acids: CASSDKLTANYGYTF. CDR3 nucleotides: TGTGCCAGCAGTGATAAGCTTACTGCTAACTATGGCTACACCTTC.

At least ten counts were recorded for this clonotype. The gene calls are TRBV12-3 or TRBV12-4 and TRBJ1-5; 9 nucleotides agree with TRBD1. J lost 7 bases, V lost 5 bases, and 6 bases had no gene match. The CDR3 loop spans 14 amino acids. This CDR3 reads CASSLGTGRQPQHF. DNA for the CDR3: TGTGCCAGCAGTCTTGGGACAGGGCGGCAGCCCCAGCATTTT.

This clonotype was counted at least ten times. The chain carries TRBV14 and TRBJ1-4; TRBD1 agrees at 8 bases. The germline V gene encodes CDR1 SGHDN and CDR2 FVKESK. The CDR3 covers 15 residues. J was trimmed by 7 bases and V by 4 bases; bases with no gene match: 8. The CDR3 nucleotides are TGTGCCAGCAGCCGCGCAGGGGGCGCGGGTGAAAAACTGTTTTTT. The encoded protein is CASSRAGGAGEKLFF.

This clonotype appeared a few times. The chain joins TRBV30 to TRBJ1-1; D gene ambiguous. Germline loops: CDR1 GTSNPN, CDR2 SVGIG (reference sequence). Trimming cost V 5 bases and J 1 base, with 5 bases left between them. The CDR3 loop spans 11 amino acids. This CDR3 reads CAWRKNTEAFF. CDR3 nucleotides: TGTGCCTGGCGAAAGAACACTGAAGCTTTCTTT.

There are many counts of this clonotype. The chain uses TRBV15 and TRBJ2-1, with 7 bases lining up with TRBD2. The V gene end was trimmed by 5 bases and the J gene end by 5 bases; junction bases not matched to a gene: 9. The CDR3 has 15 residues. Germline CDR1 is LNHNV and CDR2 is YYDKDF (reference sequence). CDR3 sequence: CATSLAGDSDNEQFF. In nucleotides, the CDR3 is TGTGCCACCAGCCTTGCGGGGGACTCAGACAATGAGCAGTTCTTC.

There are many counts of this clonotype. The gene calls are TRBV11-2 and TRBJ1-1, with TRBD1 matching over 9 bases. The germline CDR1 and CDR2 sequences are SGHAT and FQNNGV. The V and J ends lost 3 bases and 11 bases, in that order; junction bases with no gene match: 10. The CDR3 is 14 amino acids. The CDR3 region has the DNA TGTGCCAGCAGCTTGGGCGTGTGGGACAGGGAGGCTTTCTTT. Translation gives CASSLGVWDREAFF.

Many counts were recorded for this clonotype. Here the CDR3 reads CASTSNRDRRNEKLFF. CDR3 DNA: TGTGCCAGCACCTCCAACCGGGACAGGCGTAATGAAAAACTGTTTTTT. The chain combines TRBV7-8 with TRBJ1-4; 8 positions agree with TRBD1. This CDR3 region has 16 residues. Germline trimming cut 7 bases from V and 4 bases from J; bases unmatched to any gene: 11. Germline V lookup: CDR1 SGHVS, CDR2 FQNEAQ.

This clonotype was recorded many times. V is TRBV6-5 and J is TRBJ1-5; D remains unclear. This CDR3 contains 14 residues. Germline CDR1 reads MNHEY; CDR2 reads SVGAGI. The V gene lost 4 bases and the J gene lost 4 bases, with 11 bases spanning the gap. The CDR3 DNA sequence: TGTGCCAGCAGTTTAGCGGCCGTTAATCAGCCCCAGCATTTT. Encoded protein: CASSLAAVNQPQHF.

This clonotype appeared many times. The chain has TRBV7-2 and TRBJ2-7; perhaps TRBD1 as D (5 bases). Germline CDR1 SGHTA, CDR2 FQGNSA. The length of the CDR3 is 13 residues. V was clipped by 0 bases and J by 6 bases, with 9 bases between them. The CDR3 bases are TGTGCCAGCAGCTTAGCCTGGGGCAGCGAGCAGTACTTC. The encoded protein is CASSLAWGSEQYF.

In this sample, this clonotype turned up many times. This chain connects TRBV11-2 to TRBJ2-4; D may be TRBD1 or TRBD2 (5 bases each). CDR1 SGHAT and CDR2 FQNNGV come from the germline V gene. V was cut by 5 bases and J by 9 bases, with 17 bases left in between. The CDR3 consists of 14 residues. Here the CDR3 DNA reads TGTGCCAGCAGCGCGAGGGTTCCGCAGGGCATTCAGTACTTC. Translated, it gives CASSARVPQGIQYF.

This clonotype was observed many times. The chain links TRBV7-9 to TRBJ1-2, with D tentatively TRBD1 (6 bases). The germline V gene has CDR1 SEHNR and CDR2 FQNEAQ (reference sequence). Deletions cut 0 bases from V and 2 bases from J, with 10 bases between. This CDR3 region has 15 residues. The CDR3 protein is CASSLAADRNYGYTF. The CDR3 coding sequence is TGTGCCAGCAGCTTAGCTGCGGACAGAAACTATGGCTACACCTTC.

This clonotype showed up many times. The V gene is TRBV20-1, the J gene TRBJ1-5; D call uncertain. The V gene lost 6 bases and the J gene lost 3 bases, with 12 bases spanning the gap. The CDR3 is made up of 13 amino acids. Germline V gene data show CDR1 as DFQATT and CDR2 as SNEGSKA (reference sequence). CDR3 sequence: CSARQNPNQPQHF. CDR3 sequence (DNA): TGCAGTGCCCGGCAAAATCCCAATCAGCCCCAGCATTTT.

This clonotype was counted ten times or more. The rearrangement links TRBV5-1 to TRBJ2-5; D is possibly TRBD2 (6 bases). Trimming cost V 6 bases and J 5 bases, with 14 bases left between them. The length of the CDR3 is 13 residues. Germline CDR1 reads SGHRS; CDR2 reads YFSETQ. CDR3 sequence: CASNPGGDETQYF. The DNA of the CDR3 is TGCGCCAGCAACCCCGGGGGTGACGAGACCCAGTACTTC.

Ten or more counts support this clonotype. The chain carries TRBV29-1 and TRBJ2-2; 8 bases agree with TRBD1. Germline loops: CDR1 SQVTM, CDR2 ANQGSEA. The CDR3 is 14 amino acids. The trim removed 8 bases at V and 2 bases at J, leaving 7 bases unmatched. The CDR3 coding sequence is TGCAGCATCGGGACAGGTGCTAACACCGGGGAGCTGTTTTTT. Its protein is CSIGTGANTGELFF.

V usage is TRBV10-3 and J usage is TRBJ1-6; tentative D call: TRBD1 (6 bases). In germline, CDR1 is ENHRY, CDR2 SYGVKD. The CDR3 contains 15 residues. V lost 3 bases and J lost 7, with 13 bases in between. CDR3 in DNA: TGTGCCATCAGTGAATTGGGGGCCGGGAATTCACCCCTCCACTTT. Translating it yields CAISELGAGNSPLHF.

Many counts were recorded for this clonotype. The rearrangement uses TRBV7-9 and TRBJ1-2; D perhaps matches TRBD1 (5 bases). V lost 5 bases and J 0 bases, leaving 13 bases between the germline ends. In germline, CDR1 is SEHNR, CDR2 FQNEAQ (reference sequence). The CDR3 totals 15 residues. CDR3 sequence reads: CASSKPDTPNYGYTF. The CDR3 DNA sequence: TGTGCCAGCAGCAAACCGGACACACCTAACTATGGCTACACCTTC.

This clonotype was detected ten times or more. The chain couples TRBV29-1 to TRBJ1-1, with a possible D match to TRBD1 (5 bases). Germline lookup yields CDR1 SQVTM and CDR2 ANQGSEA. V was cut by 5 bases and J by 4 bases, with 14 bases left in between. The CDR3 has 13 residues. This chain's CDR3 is CSVSGRGGTEAFF. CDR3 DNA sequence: TGCAGCGTTTCAGGGAGGGGTGGCACTGAAGCTTTCTTT.

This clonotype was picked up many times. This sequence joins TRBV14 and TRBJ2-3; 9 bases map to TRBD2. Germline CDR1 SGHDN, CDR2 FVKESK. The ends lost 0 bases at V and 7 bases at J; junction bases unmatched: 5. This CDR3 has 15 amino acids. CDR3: CASSQDSGGANTQYF. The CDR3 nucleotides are TGTGCCAGCAGCCAAGATAGCGGGGGTGCCAATACGCAGTATTTT.

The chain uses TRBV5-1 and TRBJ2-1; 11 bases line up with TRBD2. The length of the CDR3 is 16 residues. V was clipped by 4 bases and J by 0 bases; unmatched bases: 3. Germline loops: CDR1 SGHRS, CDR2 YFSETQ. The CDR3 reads CASSVSGGASYNEQFF. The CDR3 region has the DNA TGCGCCAGCAGCGTTAGCGGGGGGGCCTCCTACAATGAGCAGTTCTTC.

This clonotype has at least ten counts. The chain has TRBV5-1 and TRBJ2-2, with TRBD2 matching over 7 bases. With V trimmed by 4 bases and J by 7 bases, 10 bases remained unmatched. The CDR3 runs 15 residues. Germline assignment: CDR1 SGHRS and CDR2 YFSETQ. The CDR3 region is CASSPLIGEGGELFF. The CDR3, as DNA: TGCGCCAGCAGCCCCCTTATCGGGGAGGGCGGGGAGCTGTTTTTT.